This T cell receptor beta chain was identified during a study of graft-versus-host responses after intestinal transplantation. Between the trimmed V and J ends, which lost 1 base and 3 bases, there was a span of 16 bases. There are 18 residues in the CDR3. Germline CDR1 reads SGHTA; CDR2 reads FQGNSA. The method was immunoSEQ multiplex PCR; TCRdb's version includes in-frame clones alone and lacks a portion of them. The sample consists of over 45,000 clones, over 85% of them appearing once. This chain links TRBV7-2 with TRBJ2-6, with a possible D match to TRBD2 (6 bases). The source was PBMCs, collected around 800 days after a first intestinal transplant, on the day of a second. This sequence originates from a human patient who received an intestinal transplant, so some T cells may come from the graft donor. In DNA form, the CDR3 reads TGTGCCAGCAGCTTAGTCAAGACTAGGGCTTTTGGGGCCAACGTCCTGACTTTC. Protein sequence: CASSLVKTRAFGANVLTF.